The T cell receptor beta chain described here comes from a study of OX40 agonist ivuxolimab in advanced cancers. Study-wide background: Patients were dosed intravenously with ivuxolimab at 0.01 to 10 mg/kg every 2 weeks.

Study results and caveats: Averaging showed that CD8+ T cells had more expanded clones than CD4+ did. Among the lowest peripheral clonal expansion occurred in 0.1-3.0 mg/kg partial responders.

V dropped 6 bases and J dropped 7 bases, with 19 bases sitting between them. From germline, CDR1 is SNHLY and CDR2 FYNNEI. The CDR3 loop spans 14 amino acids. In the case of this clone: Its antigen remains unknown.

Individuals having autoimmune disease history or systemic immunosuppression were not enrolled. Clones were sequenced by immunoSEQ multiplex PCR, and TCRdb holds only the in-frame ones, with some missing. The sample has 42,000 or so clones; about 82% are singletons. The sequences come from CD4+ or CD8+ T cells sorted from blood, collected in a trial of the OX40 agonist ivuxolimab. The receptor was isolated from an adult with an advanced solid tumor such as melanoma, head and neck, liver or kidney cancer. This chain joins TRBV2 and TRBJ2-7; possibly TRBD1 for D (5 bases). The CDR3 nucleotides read TGTGCCAGCAGCCCAGGACACGGATCGTGGGAGCAGTACTTC. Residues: CASSPGHGSWEQYF.